This TCR beta chain was retrieved from a study of CD8+CD57+ T cells in acquired aplastic anemia. On the study more broadly: Across the sorted CD4+ and CD8+ cells, DNA amounts averaged about 3.1 ug. On average, healthy donors gave 9.5 million to 14 million reads for CD4+ cells. General observations from the study: Patients and controls turned out to have twenty-nine CD8+ CDR3 sequences in common. The study found no significant CD8+ Simpson's diversity difference between patients and controls.

TCR beta VDJ and CDR3 were profiled, and genomic DNA was the template. TCRdb ran MiXCR on the reads and lists one entry per CDR3 protein. In the table there are over 150,000 distinct CDR3 sequences, around half of which are singletons. The CDR3 runs 16 residues. Germline V CDR1 and CDR2: MGHRA, YSYEKL. The trim removed 6 bases at V and 5 bases at J, leaving 9 bases unmatched. This clonotype was recorded many times. Its target is unknown. This sequence originates from a human donor in good health, serving as a control. The chain is built from TRBV4-1 and TRBJ2-1; 11 bases fit TRBD2. Sequencing input: sorted CD4+, CD8+, or CD8+CD57+ T cells (not recorded which) from PBMCs. CDR3 amino acids: CASRPGLAGYHNEQFF. In nucleotides, the CDR3 is TGCGCCAGCAGACCCGGACTAGCGGGTTACCACAATGAGCAGTTCTTC.